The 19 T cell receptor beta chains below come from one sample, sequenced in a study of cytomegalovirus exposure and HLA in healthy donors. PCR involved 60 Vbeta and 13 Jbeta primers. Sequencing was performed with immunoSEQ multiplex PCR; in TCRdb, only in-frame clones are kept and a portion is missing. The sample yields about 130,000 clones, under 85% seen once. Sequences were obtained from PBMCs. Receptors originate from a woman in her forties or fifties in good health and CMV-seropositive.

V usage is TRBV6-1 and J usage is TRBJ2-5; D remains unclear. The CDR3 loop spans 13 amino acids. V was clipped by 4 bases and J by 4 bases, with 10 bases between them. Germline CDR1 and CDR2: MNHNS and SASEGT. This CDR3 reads CASSVWARETQYF. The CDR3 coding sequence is TGTGCCAGCAGTGTGTGGGCTCGAGAGACCCAGTACTTC.

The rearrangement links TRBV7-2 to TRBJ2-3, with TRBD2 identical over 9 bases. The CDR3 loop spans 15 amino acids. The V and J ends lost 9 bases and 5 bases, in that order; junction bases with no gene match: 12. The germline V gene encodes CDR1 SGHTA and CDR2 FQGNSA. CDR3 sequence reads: CASQRGASPGDTQYF. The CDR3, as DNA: TGTGCCAGTCAGCGGGGGGCCTCCCCGGGAGATACGCAGTATTTT. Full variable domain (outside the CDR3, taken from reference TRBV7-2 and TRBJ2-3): GAGVSQSPSNKVTEKGKDVELRCDPISGHTALYWYRQSLGQGLEFLIYFQGNSAPDKSGLPSDRFSAERTGGSVSTLTIQRTQQEDSAVYLCASQRGASPGDTQYFGPGTRLTVL.

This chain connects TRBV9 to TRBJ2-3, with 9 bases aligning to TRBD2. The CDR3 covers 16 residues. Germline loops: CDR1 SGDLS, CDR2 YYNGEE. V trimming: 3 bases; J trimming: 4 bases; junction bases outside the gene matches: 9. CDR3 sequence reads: CASSERGLAGSDTQYF. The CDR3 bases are TGTGCCAGCAGCGAAAGGGGGCTAGCGGGGTCAGATACGCAGTATTTT.

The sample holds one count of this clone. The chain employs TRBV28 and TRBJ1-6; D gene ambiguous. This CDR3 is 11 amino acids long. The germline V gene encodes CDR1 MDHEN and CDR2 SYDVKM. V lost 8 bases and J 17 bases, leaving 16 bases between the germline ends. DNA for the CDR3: TGTGCCAGCGTGTCAACCGTCACGGTCCACTTT. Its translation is CASVSTVTVHF.

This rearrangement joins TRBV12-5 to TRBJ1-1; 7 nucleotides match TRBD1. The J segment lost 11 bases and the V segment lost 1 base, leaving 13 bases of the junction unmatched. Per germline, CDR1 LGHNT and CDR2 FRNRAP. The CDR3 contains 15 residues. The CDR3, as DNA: TGTGCTAGTGGTTTGGATAGCCTAGTCGGGACAGAGGCTTTCTTT. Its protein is CASGLDSLVGTEAFF.

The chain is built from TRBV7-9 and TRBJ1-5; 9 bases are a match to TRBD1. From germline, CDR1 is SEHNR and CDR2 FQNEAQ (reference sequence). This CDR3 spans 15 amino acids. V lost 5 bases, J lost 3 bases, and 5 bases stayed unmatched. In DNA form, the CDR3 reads TGTGCCAGCAGCCACGGGACAGGGAACAATCAGCCCCAGCATTTT. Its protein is CASSHGTGNNQPQHF.

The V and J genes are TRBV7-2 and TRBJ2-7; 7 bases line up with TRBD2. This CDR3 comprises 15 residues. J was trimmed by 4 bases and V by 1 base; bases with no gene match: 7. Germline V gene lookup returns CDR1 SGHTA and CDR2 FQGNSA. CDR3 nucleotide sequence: TGTGCCAGCAGCTTAGATGCCGGGGGGATGTACGAGCAGTACTTC. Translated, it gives CASSLDAGGMYEQYF.

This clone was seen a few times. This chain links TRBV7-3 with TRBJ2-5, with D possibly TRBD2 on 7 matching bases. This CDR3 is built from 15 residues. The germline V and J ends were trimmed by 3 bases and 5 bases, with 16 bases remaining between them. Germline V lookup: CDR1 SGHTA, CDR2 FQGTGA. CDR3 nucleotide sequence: TGTGCCAGCAGCTTCTTAGGGGGGGGCTCGGAGACCCAGTACTTC. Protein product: CASSFLGGGSETQYF.

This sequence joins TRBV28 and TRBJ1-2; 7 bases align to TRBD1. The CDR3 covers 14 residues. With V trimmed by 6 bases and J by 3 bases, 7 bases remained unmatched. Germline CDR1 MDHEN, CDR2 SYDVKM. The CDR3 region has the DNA TGTGCCAGCAGCCCCTCGACAGGGTACTATGGCTACACCTTC. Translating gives CASSPSTGYYGYTF.

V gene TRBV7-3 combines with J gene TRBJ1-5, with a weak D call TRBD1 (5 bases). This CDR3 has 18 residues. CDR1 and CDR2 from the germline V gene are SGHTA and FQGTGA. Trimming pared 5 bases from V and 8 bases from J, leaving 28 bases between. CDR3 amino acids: CASSPYSEGAPGVEPQHF. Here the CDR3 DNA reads TGTGCCAGCAGCCCCTACTCAGAAGGGGCGCCTGGTGTGGAGCCCCAGCATTTT. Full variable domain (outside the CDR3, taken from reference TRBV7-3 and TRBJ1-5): GAGVSQTPSNKVTEKGKYVELRCDPISGHTALYWYRQSLGQGPEFLIYFQGTGAADDSGLPNDRFFAVRPEGSVSTLKIQRTERGDSAVYLCASSPYSEGAPGVEPQHFGDGTRLSIL.

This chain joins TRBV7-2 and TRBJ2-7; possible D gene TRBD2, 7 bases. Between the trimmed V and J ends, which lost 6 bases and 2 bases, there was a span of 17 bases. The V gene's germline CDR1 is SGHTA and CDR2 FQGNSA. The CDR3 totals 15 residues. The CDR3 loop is CASRPGGARTYEQYF. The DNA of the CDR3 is TGTGCCAGCAGACCGGGGGGCGCACGGACCTACGAGCAGTACTTC.

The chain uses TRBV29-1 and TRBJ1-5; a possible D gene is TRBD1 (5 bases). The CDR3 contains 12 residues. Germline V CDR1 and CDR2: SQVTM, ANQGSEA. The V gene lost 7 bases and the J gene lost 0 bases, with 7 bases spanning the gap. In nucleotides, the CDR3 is TGCAGCGGGGGGGATAGCAATCAGCCCCAGCATTTT. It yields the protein CSGGDSNQPQHF.

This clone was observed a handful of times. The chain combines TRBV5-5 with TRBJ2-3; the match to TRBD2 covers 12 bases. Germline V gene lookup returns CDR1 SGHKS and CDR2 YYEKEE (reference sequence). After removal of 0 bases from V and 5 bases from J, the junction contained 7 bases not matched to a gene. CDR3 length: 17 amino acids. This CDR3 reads CASSLGASGGAGDTQYF. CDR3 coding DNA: TGTGCCAGCAGCTTGGGGGCTAGCGGGGGGGCGGGAGATACGCAGTATTTT.

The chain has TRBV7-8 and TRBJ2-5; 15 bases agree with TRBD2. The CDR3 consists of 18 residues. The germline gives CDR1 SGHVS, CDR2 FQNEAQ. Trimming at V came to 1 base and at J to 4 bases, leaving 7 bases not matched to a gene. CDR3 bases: TGTGCCAGCAGCTTAGGGACTAGCGGGGGGGCCGACCTAGAGACCCAGTACTTC. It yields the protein CASSLGTSGGADLETQYF.

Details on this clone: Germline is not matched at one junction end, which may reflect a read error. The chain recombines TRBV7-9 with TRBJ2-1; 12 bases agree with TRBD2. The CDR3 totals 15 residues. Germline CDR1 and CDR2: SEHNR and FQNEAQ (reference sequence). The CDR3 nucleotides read TGTTCCAGCAGCTTCGCTAGCGGGGGGGTCGGGGGGCAGTTCTTC. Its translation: CSSSFASGGVGGQFF.

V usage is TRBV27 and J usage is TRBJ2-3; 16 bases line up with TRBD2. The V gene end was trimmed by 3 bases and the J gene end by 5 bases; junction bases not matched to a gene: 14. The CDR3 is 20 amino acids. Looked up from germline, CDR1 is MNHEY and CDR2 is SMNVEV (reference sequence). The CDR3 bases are TGTGCCAGCAGTTTTAAGTCGGGACTAGCGGGGGGGCGTCGCATAGATACGCAGTATTTT. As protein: CASSFKSGLAGGRRIDTQYF.

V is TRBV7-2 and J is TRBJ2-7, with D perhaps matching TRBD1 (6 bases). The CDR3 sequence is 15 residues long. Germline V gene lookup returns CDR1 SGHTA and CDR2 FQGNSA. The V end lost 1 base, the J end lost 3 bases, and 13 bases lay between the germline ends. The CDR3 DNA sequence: TGTGCCAGCAGCTTAGAAGGGACATCAATCTACGAGCAGTACTTC. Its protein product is CASSLEGTSIYEQYF.

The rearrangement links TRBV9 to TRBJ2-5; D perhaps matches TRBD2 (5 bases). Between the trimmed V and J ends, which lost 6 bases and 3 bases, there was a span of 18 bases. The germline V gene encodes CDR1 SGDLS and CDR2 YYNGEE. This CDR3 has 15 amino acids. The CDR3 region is CASTRRGGQEETQYF. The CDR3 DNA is TGTGCCAGCACCCGAAGAGGAGGCCAAGAAGAGACCCAGTACTTC.

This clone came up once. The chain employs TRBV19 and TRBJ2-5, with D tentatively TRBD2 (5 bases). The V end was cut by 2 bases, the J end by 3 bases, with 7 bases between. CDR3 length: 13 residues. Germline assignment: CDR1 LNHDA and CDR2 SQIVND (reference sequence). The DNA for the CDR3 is TGTGCCAGTAGTATATACGGGGAAGAGACCCAGTACTTC. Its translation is CASSIYGEETQYF.